The sequence of this T cell receptor (delta chain) was determined in a study of γδ T cells in repeated Plasmodium falciparum infection. This clone showed up just a few times. This DNA's translation and the protein TCRdb lists, from a much larger clone, do not match at residue 3, likely due to a read error; the protein shown is translated from the DNA. Gammadelta T cells were flow-sorted from PBMC into Vgamma9/Vdelta2+ and Vdelta2-negative populations for bulk analysis. With CATT, TCRdb re-called clones from the multiplex PCR reads. The sample has about 89,000 delta-chain clones; over 1.3% are singletons. The CDR3 has 22 residues. Germline assignment: CDR1 GEAIGNYY and CDR2 EKD.

The chain joins TRDV2 to TRDJ3, with 7 nucleotides matching TRDD3. TCRdb is silent on the J gene; assignment here came from matching the DNA to germline. Source material: gamma-delta T cells from blood. The source of this sequence is a pool of human donors (malaria-infected and uninfected, not separated). CDR3 nucleotide sequence: TGTGCCCGTGACCTACGACCGACTGGGGCCATAAGGGGTTCCTGGGACACCCGACAGATGTTTTTC. This encodes CARDLRPTGAIRGSWDTRQMFF.